Below are 10 T cell receptor beta chains sequenced from a single sample in a study of control samples from healthy donors and cancer patients. Measured with immunoSEQ multiplex PCR; TCRdb has only the in-frame clones, and not every one. The sample contains approximately 160,000 clones, roughly 90% of which appear only once. The specimen was blood. The receptors come from a woman aged 25-40 years in good health.

This sequence joins TRBV10-3 and TRBJ1-1; a weak D match, TRBD1 (6 bases). V was trimmed by 7 bases and J by 1 base, leaving 10 bases between them. The germline gives CDR1 ENHRY, CDR2 SYGVKD. This CDR3 region has 13 residues. CDR3 sequence: CAITGTPNTEAFF. DNA of the CDR3: TGTGCCATCACCGGGACACCGAACACTGAAGCTTTCTTT.

The gene calls are TRBV24-1 and TRBJ2-5; the match to TRBD1 covers 7 bases. Losses at the gene ends were 1 base for V and 3 bases for J; bases not matched to a gene: 4. There are 15 residues in the CDR3. Germline-derived CDR1 and CDR2 are KGHDR and SFDVKD. CDR3 DNA: TGTGCCACCAGTGATTTCGGGGACAGTGAAGAGACCCAGTACTTC. As protein: CATSDFGDSEETQYF.

The rearrangement joins TRBV21-1 to TRBJ2-5. TRBV21-1 is assigned pseudogene status. The CDR3 totals 17 residues. As DNA, the CDR3 is TGTGCCAGCAGCAAAGCGGGCCGAAGGACGGAGCAAGAGACCCAGTACTTC. Protein sequence: CASSKAGRRTEQETQYF.

This rearrangement joins TRBV7-9 to TRBJ1-5; 7 nucleotides match TRBD1. CDR1 and CDR2 (germline): SEHNR, FQNEAQ (reference sequence). CDR3 size: 12 residues. V shed 4 bases and J 9 bases; nucleotides not matched to a gene: 3. The DNA of the CDR3 is TGTGCCAGCAGCTCACAGGGGCTGCCCCAGCATTTT. Its translation is CASSSQGLPQHF.

The chain uses TRBV24-1 and TRBJ2-1, with D possibly being TRBD2 (8 bases). Trimming cost V 1 base and J 9 bases, with 24 bases left between them. The V gene's germline CDR1 is KGHDR and CDR2 SFDVKD. The CDR3 spans 18 residues. The chain's CDR3 is CATSDFPGLAGNRGEQFF. Written as DNA, the CDR3 is TGTGCCACCAGTGATTTTCCGGGGCTAGCGGGCAACAGGGGTGAGCAGTTCTTC.

The chain uses TRBV13 and TRBJ1-3; D is unresolved. This CDR3 is 16 amino acids long. Germline V CDR1 and CDR2: PRHDT, FYEKMQ (reference sequence). The V gene lost 0 bases and the J gene lost 4 bases, with 13 bases spanning the gap. The CDR3 spells CASSLGLQNLGNTIYF. DNA of the CDR3: TGTGCCAGCAGCTTAGGCCTCCAGAACCTAGGAAACACCATATATTTT.

The chain recombines TRBV6-1 with TRBJ2-3, with 8 positions matching TRBD2. This CDR3 spans 16 amino acids. With V trimmed by 3 bases and J by 6 bases, 11 bases remained unmatched. Looked up from germline, CDR1 is MNHNS and CDR2 is SASEGT. In DNA form, the CDR3 reads TGTGCCAGCAGTGATCTGATAGCGGGGCCCGGGGATACGCAGTATTTT. The encoded protein is CASSDLIAGPGDTQYF.

V and J are TRBV11-2 and TRBJ2-5; the match to TRBD1 covers 11 bases. The germline CDR1 and CDR2 sequences are SGHAT and FQNNGV. The CDR3 sequence is 17 residues long. Trimming removed 5 bases from V and 4 bases from J; junction bases left unmatched: 12. This chain's CDR3 is CASSPGEGTGGLETQYF. CDR3 bases: TGTGCCAGCAGCCCCGGCGAGGGGACAGGGGGTTTAGAGACCCAGTACTTC.

This chain joins TRBV18 and TRBJ2-2; no definite D call. V lost 0 bases and J lost 0, with 8 bases in between. The CDR3 is 16 amino acids. Per germline, CDR1 KGHSH and CDR2 LQKENI. The chain's CDR3 is CASSPPGRSNTGELFF. The CDR3 nucleotides read TGTGCCAGCTCACCACCCGGCCGTTCGAACACCGGGGAGCTGTTTTTT.

The chain is built from TRBV4-2 and TRBJ2-3; tentative D call: TRBD2 (6 bases). The CDR3 is 17 residues long. V lost 0 bases to trimming and J lost 2 bases, with 15 bases between them. Germline V gene sequence: CDR1 LGHNA, CDR2 YNFKEQ. DNA of the CDR3: TGTGCCAGCAGCCAAGATGGGTCGCGGGGTTCCACAGATACGCAGTATTTT. Translated: CASSQDGSRGSTDTQYF.